Each of the 5 T cell receptor beta chains below was sequenced from the same sample in a study of T cells expressing NK-cell markers. TCRdb re-analyzed the 5' RACE reads; it lists each CDR3 protein once, without DNA. Its listing shows about 380,000 distinct CDR3 sequences. The sequencing sample was made of blood T cells: a sorted CD56 or NKG2C T cell subset, CD4+ or CD8+ T cells, or bulk PBMC T cells (not recorded which). Receptor source: a man aged 18-69 years in good health.

The rearrangement joins TRBV7-9 to TRBJ2-5; TCRdb's D call of TRBD2 is untestable without DNA. The CDR3 runs to 17 residues. CDR1 and CDR2 (germline): SEHNR, FQNEAQ (reference sequence). This chain's CDR3 is CASSPFFVGGWQETQYF. The variable domain in full, completed from reference TRBV7-9 and TRBJ2-5, reads DTGVSQNPRHKITKRGQNVTFRCDPISEHNRLYWYRQTLGQGPEFLTYFQNEAQLEKSRLLSDRFSAERPKGSFSTLEIQRTEQGDSAMYLCASSPFFVGGWQETQYFGPGTRLLVL.

The J gene is TRBJ2-1, the V gene TRBV12-3 or TRBV12-4; TCRdb selects TRBD1, and the lack of DNA leaves this call unchecked. There are 13 residues in the CDR3. This chain's CDR3 is CASRRSTVTEQFF.

The CDR3: CASSVGTETNEKLFF. The chain joins TRBV5-1 to TRBJ1-4; the D call of TRBD1 rests on TCRdb alone, since no DNA is present to check it. CDR3 length: 15 amino acids. Looked up from germline, CDR1 is SGHRS and CDR2 is YFSETQ.

This chain joins TRBV20-1 and TRBJ2-7; TCRdb gives TRBD2 as the D gene, but with no DNA this cannot be confirmed. The CDR3 is 13 residues long. Per germline, CDR1 DFQATT and CDR2 SNEGSKA (reference sequence). The CDR3 here is CSARGLAGGAAYF.

The rearrangement joins TRBV9 to TRBJ2-7. The germline gives CDR1 SGDLS, CDR2 YYNGEE. The CDR3 has 15 amino acids. CDR3: CASSRRLGGSYEQYF.